Shown below are 30 T cell receptor beta chains from a single sample sequenced in a study of shared clonotypes between healthy human individuals. The data were produced by immunoSEQ multiplex PCR, yet TCRdb's version contains in-frame clones alone and is incomplete. Of more than 400,000 clones in the sample, more than 75% were seen once. Sequencing was carried out using PBMCs. The receptors originated from a woman between 35 and 50 years old in good health. Some clones in this sample may be carry-over from other donors' samples.

The chain couples TRBV7-8 to TRBJ2-7; TRBD2 matches 7 bases. V lost 1 base to trimming and J lost 4 bases; unmatched junction nucleotides: 13. CDR3 length: 17 residues. Germline V gene data show CDR1 as SGHVS and CDR2 as FQNEAQ. CDR3 protein: CASSLDGVGLAVYEQYF. As DNA, the CDR3 is TGTGCCAGCAGCTTAGACGGGGTGGGGCTAGCGGTATACGAGCAGTACTTC.

The chain joins TRBV7-2 to TRBJ2-7; TRBD2 matches at 11 bases. CDR1 and CDR2 from the germline V gene are SGHTA and FQGNSA. V dropped 5 bases and J dropped 2; count of bases not matched to a gene: 5. This CDR3 has 15 amino acids. CDR3 loop: CASSPRLAGTYEQYF. CDR3 DNA: TGTGCCAGCAGCCCTAGACTAGCGGGAACCTACGAGCAGTACTTC.

The chain is built from TRBV13 and TRBJ2-5; 11 bases are a match to TRBD2. V trimming: 5 bases; J trimming: 5 bases; junction bases outside the gene matches: 7. Germline CDR1 reads PRHDT; CDR2 reads FYEKMQ (reference sequence). The CDR3 sequence is 15 residues long. Written as DNA, the CDR3 is TGTGCCAGCAGCCTCCGACTAGCGGGAATGGAGACCCAGTACTTC. The encoded protein is CASSLRLAGMETQYF.

The gene calls are TRBV28 and TRBJ1-6; D perhaps matches TRBD1 (5 bases). Trimming pared 4 bases from V and 3 bases from J, leaving 16 bases between. The germline CDR1 and CDR2 sequences are MDHEN and SYDVKM. The CDR3 extends over 17 amino acids. The CDR3 region is CASSSRPGRYYNSPLHF. The CDR3 DNA reads as TGTGCCAGCAGTTCACGGCCGGGACGGTACTATAATTCACCCCTCCACTTT.

The V gene is TRBV2, the J gene TRBJ1-1; maybe TRBD1 (5 bases). The CDR3 covers 14 residues. Trimming stripped 3 bases from V and 0 bases from J, with 8 bases between. Germline lookup yields CDR1 SNHLY and CDR2 FYNNEI. In DNA, the CDR3 is TGTGCCAGCAGTGAGTGGGGGATGAACACTGAAGCTTTCTTT. It codes for CASSEWGMNTEAFF. The whole variable domain, remainder taken from reference TRBV2 and TRBJ1-1, is EPEVTQTPSHQVTQMGQEVILRCVPISNHLYFYWYRQILGQKVEFLVSFYNNEISEKSEIFDDQFSVERPDGSNFTLKIRSTKLEDSAMYFCASSEWGMNTEAFFGQGTRLTVV.

The chain couples TRBV6-6 to TRBJ2-3; 15 bases fit TRBD2. Germline trimming cut 2 bases from V and 14 bases from J; bases unmatched to any gene: 2. The CDR3 is made up of 13 amino acids. Germline V gives CDR1 MNHNY, CDR2 SVGAGI (reference sequence). CDR3 protein: CASSYGLAGGRYF. Written as DNA, the CDR3 is TGTGCCAGCAGTTACGGACTAGCGGGAGGGCGGTATTTT.

V usage is TRBV27 and J usage is TRBJ1-5; weak D call: TRBD1 (6 bases). This CDR3 has 15 amino acids. The V and J ends lost 6 bases and 0 bases respectively, with 12 bases between them. The germline CDR1 and CDR2 sequences are MNHEY and SMNVEV (reference sequence). The CDR3 nucleotides are TGTGCCAGCAGCCAGGGGCTTTATAGCAATCAGCCCCAGCATTTT. Amino acid sequence: CASSQGLYSNQPQHF.

The genes are TRBV19 and TRBJ1-5, with D possibly TRBD1 on 5 matching bases. The CDR3 runs 17 residues. Per the germline V gene, CDR1 is LNHDA and CDR2 is SQIVND (reference sequence). Deletions cut 6 bases from V and 0 bases from J, with 18 bases between. CDR3 DNA sequence: TGTGCCAGTAGCAGAATAGGAGGAGGACATAGCAATCAGCCCCAGCATTTT. The encoded protein is CASSRIGGGHSNQPQHF.

The J gene is TRBJ2-7, the V gene TRBV5-1; weak D call: TRBD2 (5 bases). CDR1 SGHRS and CDR2 YFSETQ come from the germline V gene. The CDR3 contains 14 residues. The germline V and J ends were trimmed by 0 bases and 7 bases, with 14 bases remaining between them. The CDR3 DNA reads as TGCGCCAGCAGCTTGGATCGGGAAGGCGGGGAGCAGTACTTC. Its protein is CASSLDREGGEQYF.

This chain joins TRBV7-2 and TRBJ2-1; 9 bases agree with TRBD2. There are 14 residues in the CDR3. Germline V gene lookup returns CDR1 SGHTA and CDR2 FQGNSA. The junction had 4 bases not matched to a gene; V was cut back by 3 bases and J by 7 bases. CDR3 bases: TGTGCCAGCAGCTTTAGCGGGAGATTTAATGAGCAGTTCTTC. Amino acid sequence: CASSFSGRFNEQFF.

Regarding this clone: This same CDR3 is encoded by further DNA sequences in the sample. The rearrangement links TRBV6-6 to TRBJ2-1; the match to TRBD1 covers 7 bases. CDR1 MNHNY and CDR2 SVGAGI come from the germline V gene (reference sequence). The CDR3 extends over 14 amino acids. V gave up 2 bases and J gave up 5 bases; unmatched junction bases: 3. The CDR3 here is CASSYGTGDNEQFF. CDR3 sequence (DNA): TGTGCCAGCAGTTACGGCACAGGGGACAATGAGCAGTTCTTC.

J is TRBJ2-5 and V is TRBV7-9, with D unresolved. Looked up from germline, CDR1 is SEHNR and CDR2 is FQNEAQ (reference sequence). This CDR3 contains 13 residues. V shed 5 bases and J shed 5 bases, with 12 bases lying between them. CDR3 sequence (DNA): TGTGCCAGCAGCCCCCCCTCGATGGAGACCCAGTACTTC. Its protein product is CASSPPSMETQYF.

The genes are TRBV4-2 and TRBJ1-1; D unresolved. The ends were cut back, 1 base at V and 10 bases at J, with 16 bases in the middle. The CDR3 extends over 14 amino acids. The germline gives CDR1 LGHNA, CDR2 YNFKEQ. This chain's CDR3 is CASSQVHGDTSAFF. The CDR3 nucleotides read TGTGCCAGCAGCCAAGTCCATGGAGATACGTCAGCTTTCTTT.

The chain recombines TRBV5-1 with TRBJ1-5; D perhaps matches TRBD1 (5 bases). CDR3 length equals 15 residues. Germline CDR1 reads SGHRS; CDR2 reads YFSETQ. Trimming left V 1 base short and J 7 bases short, with 15 bases between. The chain's CDR3 is CASSLRGSSGQPQHF. The CDR3 coding sequence is TGCGCCAGCAGCTTGAGGGGTAGTAGTGGCCAGCCCCAGCATTTT.

The chain carries TRBV6-5 and TRBJ2-7; no reliable D call. Trimming cost V 0 bases and J 3 bases, with 9 bases left between them. The germline V gene has CDR1 MNHEY and CDR2 SVGAGI. There are 14 residues in the CDR3. The CDR3 region is CASSYSAVLYEQYF. The CDR3 coding sequence is TGTGCCAGCAGTTACTCGGCAGTTCTCTACGAGCAGTACTTC.

Of note for this clone: Relative to the germline gene, one junction end is altered; a read error may explain this. The chain couples TRBV10-3 to TRBJ2-2; 9 bases agree with TRBD1. The length of the CDR3 is 13 residues. Germline CDR1 reads ENHRY; CDR2 reads SYGVKD. CDR3 residues: CAISDPGDRDLFF. DNA for the CDR3: TGTGCCATCAGTGACCCGGGGGACAGGGATCTGTTTTTT.

CDR3 amino acids: CASSPVGSHYEQYF. CDR3 nucleotide sequence: TGTGCCAGCTCACCCGTCGGTTCTCACTACGAGCAGTACTTC. The gene calls are TRBV18 and TRBJ2-7; D is undetermined. Trimming took off 3 bases at V and 3 bases at J, with 12 bases between the two ends. In germline, CDR1 is KGHSH, CDR2 LQKENI. This CDR3 region has 14 residues.

The chain couples TRBV19 to TRBJ2-1, with TRBD2 matching over 9 bases. Germline CDR1 and CDR2: LNHDA and SQIVND (reference sequence). Trimming at V came to 4 bases and at J to 3 bases, leaving 4 bases not matched to a gene. This CDR3 spans 15 amino acids. CDR3 sequence reads: CASSKGSGSYNEQFF. The CDR3 region has the DNA TGTGCCAGTAGTAAGGGTAGCGGGAGCTACAATGAGCAGTTCTTC.

This chain connects TRBV28 to TRBJ1-6; no firm D call. V shed 8 bases and J shed 7 bases, with 12 bases lying between them. The CDR3 has 13 residues. Germline assignment: CDR1 MDHEN and CDR2 SYDVKM. The CDR3 protein is CASGGPNNSPLHF. CDR3 sequence (DNA): TGTGCCAGCGGTGGCCCCAACAATTCACCCCTCCACTTT.

J is TRBJ1-5 and V is TRBV20-1; unclear D gene. The length of the CDR3 is 11 residues. V lost 7 bases to trimming and J lost 2 bases, with 6 bases between them. From germline, CDR1 is DFQATT and CDR2 SNEGSKA (reference sequence). The CDR3 spells CSGEGNQPQHF. The CDR3 DNA sequence: TGCAGTGGAGAAGGCAATCAGCCCCAGCATTTT.

This chain connects TRBV25-1 to TRBJ2-7, with D uncertain. Germline V gene sequence: CDR1 MGHDK, CDR2 SYGVNS. CDR3 length equals 13 residues. Trimming pared 6 bases from V and 4 bases from J, leaving 13 bases between. This CDR3 reads CASSFGKTYEQYF. The CDR3 nucleotides read TGTGCCAGCAGCTTTGGCAAAACATACGAGCAGTACTTC.

The J gene is TRBJ1-1, the V gene TRBV18, with 8 bases that match TRBD1. V gave up 4 bases and J gave up 1 base; unmatched junction bases: 2. Germline lookup yields CDR1 KGHSH and CDR2 LQKENI. The CDR3 has 14 amino acids. The CDR3 loop reads CASSRTGTNTEAFF. DNA of the CDR3: TGTGCCAGCTCACGGACAGGGACGAACACTGAAGCTTTCTTT.

The chain recombines TRBV11-2 with TRBJ2-2; D possibly corresponds to TRBD2 (5 bases). The CDR3 has 16 amino acids. Germline V CDR1 and CDR2: SGHAT, FQNNGV. Trimming took 3 bases from V and 5 from J, leaving 16 bases between them. The CDR3 bases are TGTGCCAGCAGCTTCCCCCCGGGGTTGGGGACCGGGGAGCTGTTTTTT. It is translated as CASSFPPGLGTGELFF.

This clone was seen more than once but under ten times. This chain links TRBV19 with TRBJ1-1; D gene uncertain. The CDR3 runs to 14 residues. The germline CDR1 and CDR2 sequences are LNHDA and SQIVND (reference sequence). V lost 5 bases and J lost 4, with 14 bases in between. The CDR3 is CASSPRSPGTEAFF. The CDR3 coding sequence is TGTGCCAGTAGTCCCCGCAGCCCGGGCACTGAAGCTTTCTTT.

This clone was counted only a few times. The chain is built from TRBV4-2 and TRBJ2-6; D unclear. The CDR3 runs 14 residues. Looked up from germline, CDR1 is LGHNA and CDR2 is YNFKEQ. Trimming shortened V by 0 bases and J by 2 bases, and 2 bases separated the two germline ends. CDR3 in amino acids: CASSQEPGANVLTF. The CDR3 nucleotides are TGTGCCAGCAGCCAAGAGCCTGGGGCCAACGTCCTGACTTTC.

On this clone itself: A junction end diverges from the germline sequence, so it may reflect a read error. The rearrangement links TRBV5-4 to TRBJ2-6; 8 nucleotides agree with TRBD1. Germline loops: CDR1 SGHNT, CDR2 YYREEE (reference sequence). The CDR3 has 15 residues. This CDR3 is CASGTGGSGANVLAF. In DNA form, the CDR3 reads TGTGCCAGCGGGACAGGTGGGTCCGGGGCCAACGTCCTGGCTTTC.

This clone appeared a single time. The chain is built from TRBV28 and TRBJ2-7; no firm D call. The germline V and J ends were trimmed by 3 bases and 5 bases, with 8 bases remaining between them. This CDR3 region has 12 residues. Per the germline V gene, CDR1 is MDHEN and CDR2 is SYDVKM. DNA for the CDR3: TGTGCCAGCAGTTTTGGCAAGCACGAGCAGTACTTC. It codes for CASSFGKHEQYF.

V usage is TRBV27 and J usage is TRBJ1-2; TRBD1 matches at 9 bases. CDR3 length equals 14 residues. CDR1 is MNHEY and CDR2 is SMNVEV in the germline V gene (reference sequence). Germline trimming cut 5 bases from V and 7 bases from J; bases unmatched to any gene: 8. The CDR3 nucleotides read TGTGCCAGCAGTCAGGGACAGGGAAGTTTTGGCTACACCTTC. Translating it yields CASSQGQGSFGYTF.

Details on this clone: Additional DNA sequences in this sample encode the identical CDR3. Written as DNA, the CDR3 is TGTGCCAGTAGTGGCTCTAGCACAGATACGCAGTATTTT. Translated: CASSGSSTDTQYF. The chain couples TRBV19 to TRBJ2-3; D call uncertain. The V gene lost 5 bases and the J gene lost 0 bases, with 6 bases spanning the gap. The CDR3 consists of 13 residues. Germline lookup yields CDR1 LNHDA and CDR2 SQIVND (reference sequence).

J is TRBJ1-5 and V is TRBV5-1; no definite D call. Germline V gives CDR1 SGHRS, CDR2 YFSETQ. Trimming took 0 bases from V and 1 from J, leaving 8 bases between them. The CDR3 runs 15 residues. The CDR3 here is CASSLVSGSNQPQHF. The CDR3 nucleotides are TGCGCCAGCAGCTTGGTGTCAGGCAGCAATCAGCCCCAGCATTTT.